Listed below are T cell receptor beta chains from one sample, sequenced in a study of shared clonotypes between healthy human individuals. Only in-frame clones appear in the TCRdb table, and some are missing; sequencing was by immunoSEQ multiplex PCR. The repertoire holds around 180,000 clones, with approximately 92% as singletons. Sequencing was done on a sample of naive CD4+ T cells sorted from blood. The receptors were sampled from a woman aged 25 to 39 in good health. Each CDR3 is given with its conserved first and last residue. The D gene is left open where the match is weak. Size values are once, few and many counts, or a class for expanded clones, and some rows have none.

size | J | D | V | DNA | CDR3
. | TRBJ2-3 | . | TRBV14 | TGTGCCAGCAGCCAAGATCCGGGCGGAACCACAGATACGCAGTATTTT | CASSQDPGGTTDTQYF
. | TRBJ2-5 | TRBD2 | TRBV5-1 | TGCGCCAGCAGCTTGGTAGCGGGAGGGACGAGGACCCAAGAGACCCAGTACTTC | CASSLVAGGTRTQETQYF
. | TRBJ1-1 | TRBD1 | TRBV18 | TGTGCCAGCTCACCGGACAGGGGAGAAGCTTTCTTT | CASSPDRGEAFF
. | TRBJ2-1 | TRBD1 | TRBV30 | TGTGCCTGGAGTGTACAGACAGGGAGCAATGAGCAGTTCTTC | CAWSVQTGSNEQFF
. | TRBJ2-2 | . | TRBV5-1 | TGCGCCAGCAGCCCCCGGCCCTCCGGGGAGCTGTTTTTT | CASSPRPSGELFF
. | TRBJ2-2 | TRBD2 | TRBV19 | TGTGCCAGTAGTATTGACTGGCGGGGGACCGGGGAGCTGTTTTTT | CASSIDWRGTGELFF
few | TRBJ1-5 | . | TRBV28 | TGTGCCAGCAGTTTTAATGGTCAGCCCCAGCATTTT | CASSFNGQPQHF
. | TRBJ2-7 | . | TRBV6-1 | TGTGCCAGCAGTGAAATCACTAGCAGTACCTACGAGCAGTACTTC | CASSEITSSTYEQYF
. | TRBJ2-7 | TRBD1 | TRBV29-1 | TGCAGCGCTATCCCCCAGGGACAGGGCTACGAGCAGTACTTC | CSAIPQGQGYEQYF
. | TRBJ1-1 | . | TRBV6-5 | TGTGCCAGCAGGACGGGTGTCGAAGCTTTCTTT | CASRTGVEAFF
. | TRBJ1-2 | TRBD1 | TRBV7-9 | TGTGCCAGCAGCCCACTCGGAGGGGGCGCTGGCTATGGCTACACCTTC | CASSPLGGGAGYGYTF
. | TRBJ1-4 | . | TRBV19 | TGTGCCAGTAGTATCCGAGCTTCAACTAATGAAAAACTGTTTTTT | CASSIRASTNEKLFF
. | TRBJ2-3 | . | TRBV4-2 | TGTGCCAGCCGCCGCAGCACAGATACGCAGTATTTT | CASRRSTDTQYF
. | TRBJ1-4 | . | TRBV5-1 | TGCGCCAGCAGCTTGATTACGGATGAAAAACTGTTTTTT | CASSLITDEKLFF
. | TRBJ1-5 | . | TRBV28 | TGTGCCAGCAGTCTTCAGGGTAACAGCAATCAGCCCCAGCATTTT | CASSLQGNSNQPQHF
. | TRBJ2-3 | . | TRBV5-1 | TGCGCCAGCAGCTTGGGTGCTTCCTTCGACACAGATACGCAGTATTTT | CASSLGASFDTDTQYF
. | TRBJ1-1 | . | TRBV11-2 | TGTGCCAGCAGCGTCGGATTGAACACTGAAGCTTTCTTT | CASSVGLNTEAFF
. | TRBJ1-1 | . | TRBV30 | TGTGCCTGGAGTAGACAGTACACTGAAGCTTTCTTT | CAWSRQYTEAFF
. | TRBJ2-7 | . | TRBV10-3 | TGTGCCATCAGATCCGTGGGACAAGCCTTCGAGCAGTACTTC | CAIRSVGQAFEQYF
. | TRBJ2-1 | . | TRBV10-3 | TGTGCCATCAGCGCCTTTAGATATGAGCAGTTCTTC | CAISAFRYEQFF
few | TRBJ2-7 | . | TRBV30 | TGTGCCTGGAGTGCTCAGTACGAGCAGTACTTC | CAWSAQYEQYF
. | TRBJ1-1 | . | TRBV18 | TGTGCCAGCTCACCACCGGAGGCTGTCCGGAACACTGAAGCTTTCTTT | CASSPPEAVRNTEAFF
. | TRBJ2-3 | TRBD2 | TRBV7-9 | TGTGCCAGCAGCGCGGGGACTAGCGGGAGCTACTCAGATACGCAGTATTTT | CASSAGTSGSYSDTQYF
. | TRBJ2-1 | TRBD2 | TRBV5-8 | TGTGCCAGCATCCTGCTAGCGGGAGTGCGCAATGAGCAGTTCTTC | CASILLAGVRNEQFF
few | TRBJ1-1 | . | TRBV4-2 | TGTGCCAGCAGCCAAAAAGCCATGAACACTGAAGCTTTCTTT | CASSQKAMNTEAFF
few | TRBJ1-2 | . | TRBV2 | TGTGCCAGCAGGAAATTAACAGGGAGCCCGCTTGGCTACACCTTC | CASRKLTGSPLGYTF
. | TRBJ2-1 | TRBD2 | TRBV5-8 | TGTGCCAGCAGCTCGCTCCCGGGACTAGCGGGAGATAATGAGCAGTTCTTC | CASSSLPGLAGDNEQFF
. | TRBJ1-1 | . | TRBV6-4 | TGTGCCAGCAGGGGGGAGGAAGCCCTTGAAGCTTTCTTT | CASRGEEALEAFF
. | TRBJ1-1 | . | TRBV28 | TGTGCCAGCAGTTTGCTAACGAAGGTCGCTGAAGCTTTCTTT | CASSLLTKVAEAFF
. | TRBJ1-4 | TRBD1 | TRBV18 | TGTGCCAGCTCAAGGGACAGGGGGCTTCGGGATGAAAAACTGTTTTTT | CASSRDRGLRDEKLFF
. | TRBJ1-5 | . | TRBV2 | TGTGCCATTCAGGGAGATATCAGTCAGCCCCAGCATTTT | CAIQGDISQPQHF
. | TRBJ2-7 | TRBD2 | TRBV19 | TGTGCCAGTTCCCTGACTAGCGGGAGTGTATACGAGCAGTACTTC | CASSLTSGSVYEQYF
. | TRBJ2-7 | . | TRBV28 | TGTGCCAGCAGTTTATCTTCAGGGGACGAGCAGTACTTC | CASSLSSGDEQYF
. | TRBJ2-7 | . | TRBV19 | TGTGCCAGTAGTATACAGGTATCCTACGAGCAGTACTTC | CASSIQVSYEQYF
. | TRBJ2-3 | TRBD2 | TRBV2 | TGTGCCAGCACTAGGCGGGAGGTACGCACAGATACGCAGTATTTT | CASTRREVRTDTQYF
. | TRBJ2-7 | TRBD2 | TRBV10-3 | TGTGCCATCAGTGAACACGGGACTAGCGGACCTCCTGACTCCTACGAGCAGTACTTC | CAISEHGTSGPPDSYEQYF
once | TRBJ2-7 | TRBD2 | TRBV4-2 | TGTGCCAGCAGCCAAGATCGAGTGACTAGCTCTCCCGAGCAGTACTTC | CASSQDRVTSSPEQYF
. | TRBJ1-1 | . | TRBV28 | TGTGCCAGCAGTGACACCCCCATCGCTGAAGCTTTCTTT | CASSDTPIAEAFF
. | TRBJ2-6 | . | TRBV19 | TGTGCCAGTAGATATGGATCTGGGGCCAACGTCCTGACTTTC | CASRYGSGANVLTF
. | TRBJ1-5 | . | TRBV6-6 | TGTGCCAGTAATAATGGCAATCAGCCCCAGCATTTT | CASNNGNQPQHF